Below, 18 T cell receptor beta chains from the same sample are listed, as sequenced in a study of cytotoxic CD8 clonotypes in ibrutinib-treated CLL. Measured with immunoSEQ multiplex PCR; TCRdb has only the in-frame clones, and not every one. The data contain some 58,000 clones, about 65% of them singletons. This material consisted of PBMCs, taken after 12 months of ibrutinib treatment. The receptors were sampled from a human donor with chronic lymphocytic leukemia.

This clone is labeled as medium-sized. The chain couples TRBV19 to TRBJ2-1; 7 nucleotides line up with TRBD2. Per germline, CDR1 LNHDA and CDR2 SQIVND (reference sequence). The CDR3 runs 16 residues. Trimming cost V 5 bases and J 7 bases; bases outside gene matches: 14. The CDR3 loop reads CASSPTSAQGVNEQFF. CDR3 sequence (DNA): TGTGCCAGTAGTCCCACTAGCGCCCAAGGGGTAAATGAGCAGTTCTTC. The full variable domain, completed using reference TRBV19 and TRBJ2-1, is DGGITQSPKYLFRKEGQNVTLSCEQNLNHDAMYWYRQDPGQGLRLIYYSQIVNDFQKGDIAEGYSVSREKKESFPLTVTSAQKNPTAFYLCASSPTSAQGVNEQFFGPGTRLTVL.

In this sample, this clone turned up a few times. For the CDR3, the DNA is TGTGCCAGCAGCCTTCTAGCGGGAGTTAGGGAGACCCAGTACTTC. It translates to CASSLLAGVRETQYF. This chain links TRBV5-6 with TRBJ2-5; 10 bases align to TRBD2. There are 15 residues in the CDR3. The germline CDR1 and CDR2 sequences are SGHDT and YYEEEE. The V gene end was trimmed by 4 bases and the J gene end by 5 bases; junction bases not matched to a gene: 8.

J is TRBJ2-5 and V is TRBV7-6; 9 bases are a match to TRBD1. The CDR3 totals 16 residues. J was trimmed by 2 bases and V by 5 bases; bases with no gene match: 9. Germline CDR1 reads SGHVS; CDR2 reads FNYEAQ. The CDR3 is CASSTTGTGKQETQYF. DNA for the CDR3: TGTGCCAGCAGCACCACCGGGACAGGGAAACAAGAGACCCAGTACTTC.

V gene TRBV5-1 combines with J gene TRBJ2-2; a possible D gene is TRBD1 (5 bases). The CDR3 consists of 13 residues. The germline V gene encodes CDR1 SGHRS and CDR2 YFSETQ. V lost 6 bases and J lost 5, with 11 bases in between. The CDR3 sequence: CASTEGATGELFF. CDR3 bases: TGCGCCAGCACGGAAGGGGCGACCGGGGAGCTGTTTTTT.

The chain employs TRBV29-1 and TRBJ2-1, with D tentatively TRBD1 or TRBD2 (5 bases each). The ends were cut back, 1 base at V and 5 bases at J, with 15 bases in the middle. CDR3 length: 15 amino acids. Per germline, CDR1 SQVTM and CDR2 ANQGSEA. The CDR3 nucleotides read TGCAGCGTTGAAGCCTGGGGGTCAGCTAACAATGAGCAGTTCTTC. Protein sequence: CSVEAWGSANNEQFF.

This clone rates as large (0.1 to 1%). This sequence joins TRBV11-3 and TRBJ2-7; 8 bases align to TRBD2. The CDR3 consists of 15 residues. Germline values: CDR1 SGHNT, CDR2 YENEEA. Trimming took 5 bases from V and 4 from J; bases not matched to a gene: 10. CDR3 nucleotide sequence: TGTGCCAGCAGCCGGGGGGGATCCAGTTCTTACGAGCAGTACTTC. It translates to CASSRGGSSSYEQYF.

The chain is built from TRBV2 and TRBJ2-7; 11 positions match TRBD2. The J segment lost 7 bases and the V segment lost 1 base, leaving 3 bases of the junction unmatched. CDR3 length equals 14 residues. Germline CDR1 SNHLY, CDR2 FYNNEI. CDR3 in amino acids: CASSEGSGRGEQYF. DNA for the CDR3: TGTGCCAGCAGTGAAGGTAGCGGGAGGGGGGAGCAGTACTTC.

V usage is TRBV18 and J usage is TRBJ1-1; 7 bases align to TRBD1. Germline V lookup: CDR1 KGHSH, CDR2 LQKENI. The CDR3 covers 15 residues. V was pared by 4 bases and J by 3 bases, with 8 bases of the junction left unmatched. The CDR3, as DNA: TGTGCCAGCTCACTCCGACAGGGAGGGTACACTGAAGCTTTCTTT. This translates into CASSLRQGGYTEAFF. Complete variable domain (other parts from reference TRBV18 and TRBJ1-1): NAGVMQNPRHLVRRRGQEARLRCSPMKGHSHVYWYRQLPEEGLKFMVYLQKENIIDESGMPKERFSAEFPKEGPSILRIQQVVRGDSAAYFCASSLRQGGYTEAFFGQGTRLTVV.

V usage is TRBV10-2 and J usage is TRBJ1-4; possibly TRBD1 for D (5 bases). The V gene lost 5 bases and the J gene lost 2 bases, with 12 bases spanning the gap. CDR1 WSHSY and CDR2 SAAADI come from the germline V gene. The CDR3 contains 15 residues. CDR3 protein: CASSWDRMTNEKLFF. The CDR3 nucleotides read TGCGCCAGCAGTTGGGACCGAATGACTAATGAAAAACTGTTTTTT.

This clone is medium-sized (0.01 to 0.1%) by share. The gene calls are TRBV7-9 and TRBJ2-7, with TRBD2 matching 7 bases. The CDR3 is 15 residues long. The V gene end was trimmed by 1 base and the J gene end by 2 bases; junction bases not matched to a gene: 5. From germline, CDR1 is SEHNR and CDR2 FQNEAQ (reference sequence). The DNA for the CDR3 is TGTGCCAGCAGCTTAGGCGGGAGCGGGACCTACGAGCAGTACTTC. It codes for CASSLGGSGTYEQYF.

The table lists this clone with a count of one. This chain connects TRBV19 to TRBJ2-1; 10 nucleotides match TRBD2. V was clipped by 5 bases and J by 4 bases; unmatched bases: 8. The length of the CDR3 is 16 residues. Germline CDR1 reads LNHDA; CDR2 reads SQIVND (reference sequence). The CDR3 DNA sequence: TGTGCCAGTAGTCCGCTAGCGGGAGTACTTTACAATGAGCAGTTCTTC. It yields the protein CASSPLAGVLYNEQFF. Variable domain in full (rest from reference TRBV19 and TRBJ2-1): DGGITQSPKYLFRKEGQNVTLSCEQNLNHDAMYWYRQDPGQGLRLIYYSQIVNDFQKGDIAEGYSVSREKKESFPLTVTSAQKNPTAFYLCASSPLAGVLYNEQFFGPGTRLTVL.

The gene calls are TRBV28 and TRBJ1-2; D is ambiguous. This CDR3 comprises 14 residues. Trimming removed 3 bases from V and 7 bases from J, with 15 bases in between. CDR1 MDHEN and CDR2 SYDVKM come from the germline V gene. For the CDR3, the DNA is TGTGCCAGCAGTTTGGCCGAAGTACGAGGTGGCTACACCTTC. This translates into CASSLAEVRGGYTF.

This chain joins TRBV10-3 and TRBJ2-1; D call uncertain. Germline assignment: CDR1 ENHRY and CDR2 SYGVKD. V lost 0 bases and J 9 bases, leaving 18 bases between the germline ends. The CDR3 has 16 residues. CDR3 region: CAISESWARDPSEQFF. The CDR3 bases are TGTGCCATCAGTGAGTCGTGGGCCCGAGACCCCAGTGAGCAGTTCTTC.

The chain joins TRBV15 to TRBJ1-4; 9 nucleotides agree with TRBD1. Germline assignment: CDR1 LNHNV and CDR2 YYDKDF (reference sequence). This CDR3 spans 16 amino acids. With V trimmed by 0 bases and J by 6 bases, 5 bases remained unmatched. The DNA of the CDR3 is TGTGCCACCAGCAGAGATTTGGGGACAGGGTATGAAAAACTGTTTTTT. This translates into CATSRDLGTGYEKLFF.

This clone was observed once. The rearrangement joins TRBV7-3 to TRBJ2-5; D is tentatively TRBD1 or TRBD2 (5 bases each). The ends were cut back, 5 bases at V and 2 bases at J, with 18 bases in the middle. Germline CDR1 is SGHTA and CDR2 is FQGTGA. The CDR3 is made up of 16 amino acids. The CDR3 DNA sequence: TGTGCCAGCAGCCGAAACCCGAGGTGGGGGCAAGAGACCCAGTACTTC. It is translated as CASSRNPRWGQETQYF.

The V and J genes are TRBV5-1 and TRBJ2-1; a possible D gene is TRBD2 (5 bases). This CDR3 region has 14 residues. Trimming left V 0 bases short and J 7 bases short, with 11 bases between. Germline CDR1 SGHRS, CDR2 YFSETQ. As DNA, the CDR3 is TGCGCCAGCAGCTTGGGAGGGAGTTTAAATGAGCAGTTCTTC. Its protein product is CASSLGGSLNEQFF.

This clone was counted a few times. V and J are TRBV6-5 and TRBJ2-3, with 8 nucleotides matching TRBD2. This CDR3 spans 15 amino acids. Germline V lookup: CDR1 MNHEY, CDR2 SVGAGI. With 4 bases clipped from V and 2 bases from J, the junction kept 5 bases outside the gene matches. The CDR3 DNA sequence: TGTGCCAGCAGTTCCCCAGCGGGAGTCACAGATACGCAGTATTTT. Translation gives CASSSPAGVTDTQYF.

The chain links TRBV13 to TRBJ2-7; 9 nucleotides align to TRBD2. Germline values: CDR1 PRHDT, CDR2 FYEKMQ (reference sequence). V dropped 5 bases and J dropped 3; count of bases not matched to a gene: 8. The CDR3 loop spans 15 amino acids. This CDR3 is CASSPQREVRYEQYF. CDR3 coding DNA: TGTGCCAGCAGCCCCCAGCGGGAGGTGCGCTACGAGCAGTACTTC. Combining the CDR3 with reference TRBV13 and TRBJ2-7 gives the whole variable domain AAGVIQSPRHLIKEKRETATLKCYPIPRHDTVYWYQQGPGQDPQFLISFYEKMQSDKGSIPDRFSAQQFSDYHSELNMSSLELGDSALYFCASSPQREVRYEQYFGPGTRLTVT.